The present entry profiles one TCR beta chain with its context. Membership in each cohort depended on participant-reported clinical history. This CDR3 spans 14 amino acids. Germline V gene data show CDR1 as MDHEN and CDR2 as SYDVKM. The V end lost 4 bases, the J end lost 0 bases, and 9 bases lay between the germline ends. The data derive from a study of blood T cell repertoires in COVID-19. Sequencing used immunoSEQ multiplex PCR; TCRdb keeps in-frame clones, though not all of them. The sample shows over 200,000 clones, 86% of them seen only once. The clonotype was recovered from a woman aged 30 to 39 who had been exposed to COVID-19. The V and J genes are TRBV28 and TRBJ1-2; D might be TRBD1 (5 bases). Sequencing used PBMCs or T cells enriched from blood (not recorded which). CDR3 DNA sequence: TGTGCCAGCAGTTCAGGGTCGGCTAACTATGGCTACACCTTC. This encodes CASSSGSANYGYTF.